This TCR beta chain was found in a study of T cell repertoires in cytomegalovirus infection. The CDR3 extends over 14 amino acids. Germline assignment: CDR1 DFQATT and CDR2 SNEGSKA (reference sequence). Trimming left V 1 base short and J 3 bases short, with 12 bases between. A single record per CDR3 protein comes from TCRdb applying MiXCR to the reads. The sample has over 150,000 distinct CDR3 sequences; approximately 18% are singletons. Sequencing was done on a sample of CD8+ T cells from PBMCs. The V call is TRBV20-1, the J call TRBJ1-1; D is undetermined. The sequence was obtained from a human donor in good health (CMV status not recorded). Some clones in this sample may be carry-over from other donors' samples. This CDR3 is CSARVGGSHTEAFF. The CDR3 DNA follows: TGCAGTGCTAGAGTCGGAGGATCTCACACTGAAGCTTTCTTT.